A selection of T cell receptor beta chains follows, all from one sample in a study of T cells in Graves' hyperthyroidism and ophthalmopathy. TCRdb re-called the multiplex PCR reads through MiXCR, storing one row per CDR3 protein. The data hold 550,000 to 800,000 distinct CDR3 sequences, with about 16% observed a single time. Sequencing was carried out using blood. Source of these receptors: a man aged 18 to 35 with Graves' hyperthyroidism. Both conserved end residues are part of each CDR3. D genes are given only for firm matches. The listing skips clone size in some rows; elsewhere it reads once, few, many or a size class.

J: TRBJ2-5
D: NA
size: few
V: TRBV4-1
DNA: TGCGCCAGCAGCCCTAGACAGCTCGGACTTTCGGGAGAGACCCAGTACTTC
CDR3: CASSPRQLGLSGETQYF

J: TRBJ1-3
D: NA
size: NA
V: TRBV6-2/TRBV6-3
DNA: TGTGCCGGTGTGGGTGGAAACACCATATATTTT
CDR3: CAGVGGNTIYF

J: TRBJ2-7
D: TRBD1
size: NA
V: TRBV24-1
DNA: TGTGCCACCAGCGAGGGGGCCGAGCAGTACTTC
CDR3: CATSEGAEQYF

J: TRBJ2-1
D: NA
size: many
V: TRBV18
DNA: TGTGCCAGCTCACCTCTATTCTCCTACAATGAGCAGTTCTTC
CDR3: CASSPLFSYNEQFF

J: TRBJ1-4
D: TRBD1
size: few
V: TRBV19
DNA: TGTGCCAGTAGTATGGGACAGGTGTCGACTAATGAAAAACTGTTTTTT
CDR3: CASSMGQVSTNEKLFF

J: TRBJ2-3
D: TRBD2
size: many
V: TRBV28
DNA: TGTGCCAGCAGTTTAGGGTTAGCGGGCGTGATAGATACGCAGTATTTT
CDR3: CASSLGLAGVIDTQYF

J: TRBJ1-2
D: TRBD1
size: few
V: TRBV3-1
DNA: TGTGCCAGCAGCTTCCCAGGGGGCCTTCCCTATGGCTACACCTTC
CDR3: CASSFPGGLPYGYTF

J: TRBJ2-1
D: TRBD2
size: NA
V: TRBV5-1
DNA: TGCGCCAGCAGCGTACTAGCGGGATCGTTCAATGAGCAGTTCTTC
CDR3: CASSVLAGSFNEQFF

J: TRBJ1-6
D: NA
size: NA
V: TRBV27
DNA: TGTGCCAGCAGACCCAGGGCTCGAGGGTTTTTCGGTTCACCCCTCCACTTT
CDR3: CASRPRARGFFGSPLHF

J: TRBJ2-1
D: NA
size: few
V: TRBV11-2
DNA: TGTACCAGCAGCTTAGATCCCCAGAGCTCCTACAATGAGCAGTTCTTC
CDR3: CTSSLDPQSSYNEQFF

J: TRBJ1-5
D: NA
size: NA
V: TRBV12-3/TRBV12-4
DNA: TGTGCCAGCAGACCCGACAGCGCTTATAGCAATCAGCCCCAGCATTTT
CDR3: CASRPDSAYSNQPQHF

J: TRBJ2-7
D: NA
size: many
V: TRBV7-3
DNA: TGTGCCAGCAGCTTAACGGGGGGCGCCCCCTCCTACGAGCAGTACTTC
CDR3: CASSLTGGAPSYEQYF

J: TRBJ2-7
D: TRBD2
size: many
V: TRBV15
DNA: TGTGCCACCAGCGAGGGACTAGCGGTCTACGAGCAGTACTTC
CDR3: CATSEGLAVYEQYF

J: TRBJ1-4
D: TRBD1
size: few
V: TRBV5-4
DNA: TGTGCCAGCAGCTTATCCGGGACAGCGAATGAAAAACTGTTTTTT
CDR3: CASSLSGTANEKLFF

J: TRBJ2-7
D: NA
size: many
V: TRBV7-2
DNA: NA
CDR3: CASSFGPGQGYEQYF

J: TRBJ1-4
D: NA
size: few
V: TRBV15
DNA: TGTGCCACCAGCAGCGAGGACCAGGAAAAACTGTTTTTT
CDR3: CATSSEDQEKLFF

J: TRBJ2-1
D: NA
size: many
V: TRBV18
DNA: TGTGCCAGCTCACCACGTCAATCAGGCATCTCTTTGAGGGAGCAGTTCTTC
CDR3: CASSPRQSGISLREQFF

J: TRBJ1-5
D: NA
size: NA
V: TRBV2
DNA: TGTGCCAGCAGCTCAACCCGGGGGGGGAATCAGCCCCAGCATTTT
CDR3: CASSSTRGGNQPQHF

J: TRBJ1-1
D: TRBD1
size: many
V: TRBV28
DNA: TGTGCCAGCAGCCTGGGACAGGGAGAAACTGAAGCTTTCTTT
CDR3: CASSLGQGETEAFF

J: TRBJ2-7
D: TRBD2
size: few
V: TRBV25-1
DNA: TGTGCCAGCAGTGCAGAGACTAGCGGGACCACCTACGAGCAGTACTTC
CDR3: CASSAETSGTTYEQYF

J: TRBJ2-3
D: TRBD1
size: many
V: TRBV2
DNA: TGTGCCAGCAGCGCGACAGGGTGGTCGGCGACAGATACGCAGTATTTT
CDR3: CASSATGWSATDTQYF

J: TRBJ1-4
D: NA
size: few
V: TRBV5-1
DNA: TGCGCCAGCAGCTGGGGGGGCGGGAATGAAAAACTGTTTTTT
CDR3: CASSWGGGNEKLFF

J: TRBJ1-2
D: NA
size: NA
V: TRBV4-1
DNA: TGCGCCAGCAGCCAAGAGGGGACTGCGAACTTTTATGGCTACACCTTC
CDR3: CASSQEGTANFYGYTF

J: TRBJ2-3
D: TRBD2
size: many
V: TRBV27
DNA: TGTGCCAGCAGTTTAAAAGCGGGAGGTGGAGATACGCAGTATTTT
CDR3: CASSLKAGGGDTQYF

J: TRBJ2-1
D: TRBD2
size: many
V: TRBV6-1
DNA: TGTGCCAGCAGCCCACTAGCGGGACGCCTCGGTGGGGAGCAGTTCTTC
CDR3: CASSPLAGRLGGEQFF

J: TRBJ1-1
D: NA
size: many
V: TRBV5-5
DNA: TGTGCCAGCAGCTTGGGGGCTACGGCCACTGAAGCTTTCTTT
CDR3: CASSLGATATEAFF

J: TRBJ1-2
D: NA
size: NA
V: TRBV2
DNA: TGTGCCAGCAGAATGACAGGTTGGGGCTACACCTTC
CDR3: CASRMTGWGYTF

J: TRBJ2-1
D: NA
size: many
V: TRBV5-1
DNA: TGCGCCAGCAGCTCGGATGGAGTCCCCTACAATGAGCAGTTCTTC
CDR3: CASSSDGVPYNEQFF

J: TRBJ2-3
D: TRBD2
size: many
V: TRBV2
DNA: TGTGCCAGCAGAGCCCTAGCGGGAGGGCCAGATACGCAGTATTTT
CDR3: CASRALAGGPDTQYF

J: TRBJ1-5
D: NA
size: NA
V: TRBV15
DNA: TGTGCCACCAGCGGAAGCAATCAGCCCCAGCATTTT
CDR3: CATSGSNQPQHF

J: TRBJ1-6
D: NA
size: NA
V: TRBV6-2/TRBV6-3
DNA: TGTGCCAGCAGTCAGATTCCAAGGACTTCTGGGTCACCCCTCCACTTT
CDR3: CASSQIPRTSGSPLHF

J: TRBJ2-1
D: NA
size: many
V: TRBV7-9
DNA: TGTGCCAGCAGCCCCACCCCGCCCAACTCCTACAATGAGCAGTTCTTC
CDR3: CASSPTPPNSYNEQFF

J: TRBJ2-1
D: NA
size: many
V: TRBV28
DNA: TGTGCCAGCAGTTTATGGCGCAATGAGCAGTTCTTC
CDR3: CASSLWRNEQFF

J: TRBJ2-7
D: NA
size: NA
V: TRBV5-1
DNA: TGCGCCAGTTCTTACGGGGGTACCTCCTACGAGCAGTACTTC
CDR3: CASSYGGTSYEQYF

J: TRBJ1-5
D: NA
size: once
V: TRBV19
DNA: TGTGCCAGTAGTATAGAAGGAGTGGGTAGCAATCAGTCCCAGCATTTT
CDR3: CASSIEGVGSNQSQHF

J: TRBJ1-5
D: TRBD1
size: many
V: TRBV28
DNA: TGTGCCAGCAGTGACCCGACAGGGGGGAGCAATCAGCCCCAGCATTTT
CDR3: CASSDPTGGSNQPQHF

J: TRBJ2-2
D: NA
size: many
V: TRBV2
DNA: TGTGCCAGCAGTGACGACAGTAACACCGGGGAGCTGTTTTTT
CDR3: CASSDDSNTGELFF

J: TRBJ2-1
D: NA
size: many
V: TRBV7-9
DNA: TGTGCCAGCAGCTTAGAAGGGATCGAGCAGTTCTTC
CDR3: CASSLEGIEQFF

J: TRBJ2-7
D: NA
size: many
V: TRBV6-1
DNA: TGTGCCAGCAGACACTCCTACGAGCAGTACTTC
CDR3: CASRHSYEQYF

J: TRBJ2-7
D: NA
size: NA
V: TRBV7-6
DNA: TGTGCCAGCAGCTTAAATTCGGGTATATCCTACGAGCAGTACTTC
CDR3: CASSLNSGISYEQYF

J: TRBJ1-6
D: NA
size: few
V: TRBV20-1
DNA: TGCAGTGCTAGCTCGGCAGGGCGGGATAATTCACCCCTCCACTTT
CDR3: CSASSAGRDNSPLHF

J: TRBJ1-4
D: NA
size: few
V: TRBV4-1
DNA: TGCGCCAGCAGCCACAGCAGGGTTCACGGGCATGAAAAACTGTTTTTT
CDR3: CASSHSRVHGHEKLFF